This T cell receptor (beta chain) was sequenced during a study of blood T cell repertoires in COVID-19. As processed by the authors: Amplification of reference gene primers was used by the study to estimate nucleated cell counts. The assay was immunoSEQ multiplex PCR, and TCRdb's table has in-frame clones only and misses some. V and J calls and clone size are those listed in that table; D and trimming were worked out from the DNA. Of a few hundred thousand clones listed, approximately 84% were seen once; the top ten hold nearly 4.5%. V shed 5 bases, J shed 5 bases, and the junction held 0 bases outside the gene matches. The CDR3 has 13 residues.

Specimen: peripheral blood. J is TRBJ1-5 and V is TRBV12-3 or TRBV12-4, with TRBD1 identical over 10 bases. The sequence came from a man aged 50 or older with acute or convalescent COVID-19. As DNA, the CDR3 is TGTGCCAGCAGTGGGACAGGGGATCAGCCCCAGCATTTT. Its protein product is CASSGTGDQPQHF.